This T cell receptor (beta chain) was sequenced in a study of blood T cell repertoires in COVID-19. Study in general: Whether acute or convalescent, the COVID-19 samples came from the United States, Italy and Spain.

Germline-derived CDR1 and CDR2 are MDHEN and SYDVKM. The V end was cut by 1 base, the J end by 8 bases, with 17 bases between. The CDR3 has 16 amino acids. Allocation to cohorts depended on clinical history reported by the participants. Recovered participants had two consecutive negative NP/OP PCR tests, healthcare professional clearance, or symptom resolution. Original processing methods: Counts of nucleated cells, estimated from reference gene primer amplification, were obtained. Profiled with immunoSEQ multiplex PCR; TCRdb holds only in-frame clones, not every one. Clonal size and the V and J genes are those of that table, whereas D and trimming came from the DNA. This repertoire shows some 330,000 clones, 80% to 95% found once; its top ten account for about a fifth.

Sequenced: PBMCs or T cells enriched from blood (not recorded which). The clonotype was recovered from a woman aged 25 to 39 who had recovered from COVID-19. J is TRBJ1-4 and V is TRBV28; D possibly corresponds to TRBD1 (5 bases). The DNA of the CDR3 is TGTGCCAGCAGTTTATTTGGACAAATAGGGAGGGAAAAACTGTTTTTT. It codes for CASSLFGQIGREKLFF.